The T cell receptor (beta chain) under discussion was sequenced for a study of PD-1 blockade in classical Hodgkin lymphoma. Study outcomes and limitations: Diversity in CD4+ TCRs, unlike that measured in CD8+ TCRs, had risen significantly by C4D1.

The patients all showed relapse after autologous stem cell transplantation, while their brentuximab vedotin exposure varied. The CDR3 extends over 15 amino acids. Germline values: CDR1 LNHDA, CDR2 SQIVND (reference sequence). Trimming stripped 8 bases from V and 5 bases from J, with 18 bases between. As for this clone: Its antigen is undetermined.

Using immunoSEQ multiplex PCR, the repertoire was profiled, and TCRdb retains in-frame clones only, with some absent. There are about 97,000 clones in the sample; approximately 80% occur only once, and approximately 12% lies in the top ten. The sequence was obtained from a human donor with classical Hodgkin lymphoma. The starting material was peripheral blood mononuclear cells (PBMCs), obtained at baseline. The chain couples TRBV19 to TRBJ2-2; D possibly corresponds to TRBD2 (5 bases). As DNA, the CDR3 is TGTGCCAGTCAGGAGCGGTGGGCCGGGACCGGGGAGCTGTTTTTT. It codes for CASQERWAGTGELFF.